A single sample gave rise to the 16 T cell receptor beta chains below, sequenced in a study of blood T cell repertoires in COVID-19. Clones were read by immunoSEQ multiplex PCR, and TCRdb kept only the in-frame ones, dropping some. The repertoire has around 100,000 clones, 85% to 90% of them found once; the top ten carry about 2.9%. The material sequenced was peripheral blood. All receptors come from a man aged 45-65 years with active or convalescent COVID-19.

The chain couples TRBV4-3 to TRBJ2-2; TRBD2 matches at 7 bases. Trimming cost V 1 base and J 3 bases; bases outside gene matches: 8. CDR3 size: 17 residues. Germline-derived CDR1 and CDR2 are LGHNA and YSLEER. In DNA form, the CDR3 reads TGCGCCAGCAGCCAAGGGGGGGGACGCGGGTACACCGGGGAGCTGTTTTTT. It encodes CASSQGGGRGYTGELFF.

This sequence joins TRBV7-9 and TRBJ1-5, with 7 bases that match TRBD1. The CDR3 is 14 residues long. The germline V gene has CDR1 SEHNR and CDR2 FQNEAQ (reference sequence). The V gene end was trimmed by 4 bases and the J gene end by 4 bases; junction bases not matched to a gene: 4. The CDR3 spells CASSSGQANQPQHF. DNA for the CDR3: TGTGCCAGCAGCTCCGGACAGGCTAATCAGCCCCAGCATTTT.

The chain links TRBV19 to TRBJ2-3; the D is unclear. The CDR3 spans 13 residues. Germline CDR1 is LNHDA and CDR2 is SQIVND (reference sequence). Trimming stripped 4 bases from V and 2 bases from J, with 7 bases between. The CDR3 DNA is TGTGCCAGTAGTAACCAGGACACAGATACGCAGTATTTT. Encoded protein: CASSNQDTDTQYF. The full variable domain, rest sourced from reference TRBV19 and TRBJ2-3, is DGGITQSPKYLFRKEGQNVTLSCEQNLNHDAMYWYRQDPGQGLRLIYYSQIVNDFQKGDIAEGYSVSREKKESFPLTVTSAQKNPTAFYLCASSNQDTDTQYFGPGTRLTVL.

The CDR3 sequence: CASSSWDRGDSPLHF. Written as DNA, the CDR3 is TGTGCCAGCAGTTCCTGGGACAGGGGCGACTCACCCCTCCACTTT. J is TRBJ1-6 and V is TRBV27; 10 bases are a match to TRBD1. V gave up 4 bases and J gave up 10 bases; unmatched junction bases: 7. CDR3 length: 15 residues. Germline assignment: CDR1 MNHEY and CDR2 SMNVEV (reference sequence).

In this sample, this clone turned up a few times. The same CDR3 arises from other DNA sequences in this sample as well. V is TRBV19 and J is TRBJ1-2; D is perhaps TRBD1 (5 bases). Germline CDR1 and CDR2: LNHDA and SQIVND (reference sequence). V shed 3 bases and J shed 8 bases, with 13 bases lying between them. The CDR3 extends over 13 amino acids. CDR3 coding DNA: TGTGCCAGTAGTATGGGCCAGGGTGAGGGCTACACCTTC. Protein product: CASSMGQGEGYTF. The full variable domain, with the rest looked up from reference TRBV19 and TRBJ1-2, is DGGITQSPKYLFRKEGQNVTLSCEQNLNHDAMYWYRQDPGQGLRLIYYSQIVNDFQKGDIAEGYSVSREKKESFPLTVTSAQKNPTAFYLCASSMGQGEGYTFGSGTRLTVV.

This clone was seen only once. The chain employs TRBV19 and TRBJ1-1; D perhaps matches TRBD1 (5 bases). Germline V gives CDR1 LNHDA, CDR2 SQIVND (reference sequence). The CDR3 runs to 15 residues. V lost 9 bases to trimming and J lost 1 base, with 18 bases between them. DNA of the CDR3: TGTGCCAGCAACCTAGGGGAACTCTGGAACACTGAAGCTTTCTTT. It specifies CASNLGELWNTEAFF.

This sequence joins TRBV9 and TRBJ2-5; 8 bases are shared with TRBD1. Per the germline V gene, CDR1 is SGDLS and CDR2 is YYNGEE. This CDR3 is 16 amino acids long. Germline trimming cut 0 bases from V and 2 bases from J; bases unmatched to any gene: 6. In DNA, the CDR3 is TGTGCCAGCAGCGTAGGCGCCGGACAGGGTCAAGAGACCCAGTACTTC. This translates into CASSVGAGQGQETQYF.

V and J are TRBV10-2 and TRBJ2-6; 9 nucleotides match TRBD2. This CDR3 is 19 amino acids long. Germline CDR1 WSHSY, CDR2 SAAADI. V lost 4 bases and J lost 3; bases outside the gene matches: 13. CDR3 in amino acids: CASSAKGLASSGGANVLTF. The CDR3 DNA sequence: TGCGCCAGCAGTGCTAAAGGACTAGCGTCATCCGGTGGGGCCAACGTCCTGACTTTC.

This clone has a single count. The V and J genes are TRBV15 and TRBJ1-1; D uncertain. The CDR3 length is 16 residues. The V gene lost 1 base and the J gene lost 1 base, with 13 bases spanning the gap. Germline V lookup: CDR1 LNHNV, CDR2 YYDKDF (reference sequence). Here the CDR3 reads CATSRAPQASNTEAFF. The CDR3 nucleotides read TGTGCCACCAGCAGAGCCCCCCAGGCTTCGAACACTGAAGCTTTCTTT.

This sequence joins TRBV27 and TRBJ1-1, with D perhaps TRBD1 (5 bases). V lost 3 bases and J lost 5, with 16 bases in between. Germline V gene lookup returns CDR1 MNHEY and CDR2 SMNVEV (reference sequence). This CDR3 spans 15 amino acids. The CDR3 protein is CASSLKGRWRTEAFF. The CDR3 DNA reads as TGTGCCAGCAGTTTGAAGGGGAGGTGGAGGACTGAAGCTTTCTTT.

The CDR3 loop is CASSPIGRTGAEQYF. In DNA form, the CDR3 reads TGCGCCAGCAGCCCCATAGGTAGGACAGGGGCCGAGCAGTACTTC. This sequence joins TRBV4-1 and TRBJ2-7, with 9 nucleotides matching TRBD1. Per germline, CDR1 MGHRA and CDR2 YSYEKL. The CDR3 is 15 residues long. Trimming cost V 4 bases and J 6 bases; bases outside gene matches: 10.

This clone was observed once. At the DNA level, this CDR3 is encoded by other sequences in the same sample as well. The chain couples TRBV9 to TRBJ1-3, with unresolved D. The germline gives CDR1 SGDLS, CDR2 YYNGEE. The CDR3 is made up of 12 amino acids. The V and J ends lost 7 bases and 2 bases respectively, with 7 bases between them. This CDR3 reads CASRGAGNTIYF. The CDR3 DNA follows: TGTGCCAGCCGGGGAGCTGGAAACACCATATATTTT.

The chain has TRBV12-5 and TRBJ1-6, with 9 bases matching TRBD1. Germline-derived CDR1 and CDR2 are LGHNT and FRNRAP. V shed 5 bases, J shed 10 bases, and the junction held 9 bases outside the gene matches. The CDR3 is 15 residues long. CDR3 DNA sequence: TGTGCTAGTGGTCCACGAACGGACAGGGGCTCACCCCTCCACTTT. Protein product: CASGPRTDRGSPLHF.

V and J are TRBV7-6 and TRBJ2-1; 9 bases match TRBD1. With V trimmed by 1 base and J by 7 bases, 2 bases remained unmatched. The CDR3 has 14 residues. The germline CDR1 and CDR2 sequences are SGHVS and FNYEAQ. The CDR3 region is CASSLDRGRNEQFF. Written as DNA, the CDR3 is TGTGCCAGCAGCTTAGACAGGGGGCGGAATGAGCAGTTCTTC.

The J gene is TRBJ1-1, the V gene TRBV7-2; D gene unclear. Between the trimmed V and J ends, which lost 5 bases and 5 bases, there was a span of 21 bases. CDR3 length: 16 residues. The germline V gene has CDR1 SGHTA and CDR2 FQGNSA. CDR3 protein: CASSTSVYGVGTEAFF. CDR3 sequence (DNA): TGTGCCAGCAGCACCTCTGTTTACGGGGTAGGAACTGAAGCTTTCTTT.

The J gene is TRBJ1-2, the V gene TRBV7-2, with 8 bases fitting TRBD1. There are 13 residues in the CDR3. Losses at the gene ends were 1 base for V and 8 bases for J; bases not matched to a gene: 3. From germline, CDR1 is SGHTA and CDR2 FQGNSA. The CDR3 reads CASSLGRGRGYTF. CDR3 coding DNA: TGTGCCAGCAGCTTAGGCAGGGGGCGCGGCTACACCTTC.